The 15 T cell receptor beta chains given below trace back to one sample, sequenced in a study of PD-L1 blockade in urothelial cancer. Profiling relied on immunoSEQ multiplex PCR, and the TCRdb table lists in-frame clones only, not all of them. The sample records roughly 46,000 clones, over 75% being singletons. Time point specified: peripheral blood 6 weeks after treatment start. The starting material was PBMCs, obtained around atezolizumab (anti-PD-L1) treatment. All receptors come from a man aged 50-59 years with urothelial cancer.

This clone has a single count. This CDR3 is CAWSAGQGQPQHF. The CDR3 DNA reads TGTGCCTGGAGTGCAGGGCAGGGTCAGCCCCAGCATTTT. The chain uses TRBV30 and TRBJ1-5; D might be TRBD1 (5 bases). Trimming cost V 1 base and J 6 bases, with 10 bases left between them. Germline CDR1 is GTSNPN and CDR2 is SVGIG (reference sequence). This CDR3 contains 13 residues.

This chain uses TRBV9 with TRBJ1-2; D gene uncertain. This CDR3 has 10 residues. CDR1 SGDLS and CDR2 YYNGEE come from the germline V gene. V was trimmed by 4 bases and J by 8 bases, leaving 6 bases between them. The CDR3 region has the DNA TGTGCCAGCAGCTCGCGGGGCTACACCTTC. It codes for CASSSRGYTF.

The chain is built from TRBV9 and TRBJ1-2; D is perhaps TRBD1 (6 bases). The germline V gene encodes CDR1 SGDLS and CDR2 YYNGEE. Trimming cost V 4 bases and J 5 bases, with 30 bases left between them. This CDR3 comprises 19 residues. CDR3 sequence (DNA): TGTGCCAGCAGCCCCCGGGACACCGGCGGCTATCGGTTAGAATATGGCTACACCTTC. Translated: CASSPRDTGGYRLEYGYTF.

The chain combines TRBV7-2 with TRBJ2-5, with D maybe TRBD2 (5 bases). The CDR3 loop spans 13 amino acids. The germline V gene encodes CDR1 SGHTA and CDR2 FQGNSA. Trimming took 1 base from V and 6 from J, leaving 9 bases between them. The DNA of the CDR3 is TGTGCCAGCAGCTTAGGAGCGGTAAAGACCCAGTACTTC. It translates to CASSLGAVKTQYF.

The chain uses TRBV9 and TRBJ2-1; the D is unclear. V was pared by 3 bases and J by 5 bases, with 15 bases between. The CDR3 has 15 amino acids. CDR1 and CDR2 from the germline V gene are SGDLS and YYNGEE. CDR3 region: CASSGRSGLNNEQFF. CDR3 nucleotide sequence: TGTGCCAGCAGCGGGCGATCCGGGTTGAACAATGAGCAGTTCTTC.

The chain combines TRBV5-1 with TRBJ2-5; maybe TRBD2 (5 bases). V was clipped by 6 bases and J by 5 bases, with 17 bases between them. The CDR3 has 14 amino acids. Germline loops: CDR1 SGHRS, CDR2 YFSETQ. The CDR3 nucleotides are TGCGCCAGCAATGAGGGCCTTCCCGGGGAGACCCAGTACTTC. As protein: CASNEGLPGETQYF.

The DNA for the CDR3 is TGTGCCAGCAGCGCATGGGGGGGGGACGAGCAGTACTTC. This codes for CASSAWGGDEQYF. V gene TRBV9 combines with J gene TRBJ2-7; 7 bases match TRBD2. This CDR3 has 13 residues. J lost 5 bases, V lost 3 bases, and 5 bases had no gene match. Germline V gene lookup returns CDR1 SGDLS and CDR2 YYNGEE. The full variable domain, with the rest looked up from reference TRBV9 and TRBJ2-7, is DSGVTQTPKHLITATGQRVTLRCSPRSGDLSVYWYQQSLDQGLQFLIQYYNGEERAKGNILERFSAQQFPDLHSELNLSSLELGDSALYFCASSAWGGDEQYFGPGTRLTVT.

The CDR3 sequence is CASSWGTGDFEQYF. CDR3 nucleotides: TGTGCCAGCAGCTGGGGGACAGGGGACTTCGAGCAGTACTTC. The chain employs TRBV5-6 and TRBJ2-7, with 10 bases lining up with TRBD1. CDR3 length: 14 amino acids. Germline V lookup: CDR1 SGHDT, CDR2 YYEEEE. V shed 3 bases and J 6 bases; nucleotides not matched to a gene: 6.

In DNA form, the CDR3 reads TGTGCCAGCAGCTTGGCCGGGACAGCTAACTATGGCTACACCTTC. This sequence encodes CASSLAGTANYGYTF. The rearrangement joins TRBV5-4 to TRBJ1-2; 7 positions agree with TRBD1. The CDR3 runs to 15 residues. CDR1 is SGHNT and CDR2 is YYREEE in the germline V gene (reference sequence). Trimming at V came to 0 bases and at J to 0 bases, leaving 2 bases not matched to a gene.

This sequence joins TRBV5-4 and TRBJ1-1, with 12 positions matching TRBD1. This CDR3 has 17 residues. Looked up from germline, CDR1 is SGHNT and CDR2 is YYREEE (reference sequence). Trimming removed 4 bases from V and 2 bases from J; junction bases left unmatched: 9. The CDR3 here is CASSPNRDRGPNTEAFF. For the CDR3, the DNA is TGTGCCAGCAGCCCTAACCGGGACAGGGGGCCTAACACTGAAGCTTTCTTT.

This clone was seen a few times. This sequence joins TRBV6-5 and TRBJ1-5, with a weak D call TRBD1 (6 bases). The ends were cut back, 6 bases at V and 7 bases at J, with 10 bases in the middle. The CDR3 covers 12 residues. Germline assignment: CDR1 MNHEY and CDR2 SVGAGI. The CDR3 DNA reads as TGTGCCAGCAGAACTACAGGGCAGCCCCAGCATTTT. Protein: CASRTTGQPQHF.

This clone came up once. This rearrangement joins TRBV5-1 to TRBJ2-1, with 7 bases that match TRBD2. Looked up from germline, CDR1 is SGHRS and CDR2 is YFSETQ. Trimming took 4 bases from V and 6 from J; bases not matched to a gene: 4. The CDR3 is 13 amino acids. In DNA form, the CDR3 reads TGCGCCAGCAGCGCTAGCGGTCCCAATGAGCAGTTCTTC. This gives the protein CASSASGPNEQFF.

The V and J genes are TRBV25-1 and TRBJ1-4; TRBD1 is a possible D gene (5 bases). V lost 6 bases and J lost 0, with 14 bases in between. CDR1 is MGHDK, CDR2 SYGVNS, per germline. The CDR3 spans 16 residues. CDR3 sequence: CASSAYDSATNEKLFF. The CDR3 DNA reads as TGTGCCAGCAGCGCCTATGACAGCGCAACTAATGAAAAACTGTTTTTT.

V usage is TRBV7-8 and J usage is TRBJ2-7; D might be TRBD1 (6 bases). CDR1 is SGHVS and CDR2 is FQNEAQ in the germline V gene. V lost 4 bases and J lost 0, with 13 bases in between. This CDR3 spans 15 amino acids. The CDR3 region has the DNA TGTGCCAGCAGCTCTCGAGGACAGACCTCCTACGAGCAGTACTTC. Its protein product is CASSSRGQTSYEQYF.

This clone was seen only a few times. V usage is TRBV6-5 and J usage is TRBJ1-2, with D tentatively TRBD1 (6 bases). CDR3 length: 14 amino acids. From germline, CDR1 is MNHEY and CDR2 SVGAGI. V dropped 5 bases and J dropped 4 bases, with 14 bases sitting between them. CDR3 sequence: CASSPGQIFYGYTF. Written as DNA, the CDR3 is TGTGCCAGCAGTCCCGGACAGATCTTCTATGGCTACACCTTC.